This TCR beta chain was recovered during a study of Graves' ophthalmopathy and Graves' hyperthyroidism. Study background: At the time of initial diagnosis and before any treatment, peripheral blood was collected. Broader study findings: It was with around 71% sensitivity and around 75% specificity that the model predicted ophthalmopathy progression. Sensitivity of approximately 88% and specificity of around 76% were achieved when a 13-signature model separated ophthalmopathy from stable hyperthyroidism.

Investigators amplified TCR beta CDR3 regions from RNA transcripts. Second-round multiplex PCR came after a first-round RT-PCR that employed HTBI primers. TCRdb reprocessed the multiplex PCR reads with MiXCR, giving one entry per CDR3 protein. In the table there are some 25,000 distinct CDR3 sequences, less than 50% of which are singletons. CDR3 length: 15 residues. Germline CDR1 and CDR2: LNHDA and SQIVND (reference sequence). V was clipped by 6 bases and J by 1 base, with 13 bases between them. Hyperthyroidism qualified as stable when ophthalmopathy did not develop within 18 months of follow-up. Note on this clonotype: Its target is unknown.

The source material was peripheral blood. This clonotype was sampled from an adult woman with stable Graves' hyperthyroidism. V and J are TRBV19 and TRBJ1-5; TRBD1 is a possible D gene (5 bases). CDR3 protein: CASRKARDSNQPQHF. CDR3 sequence (DNA): TGTGCCAGTAGAAAGGCCCGGGACAGCAATCAGCCCCAGCATTTT. Based on the CDR3 plus reference TRBV19 and TRBJ1-5, the full variable domain is DGGITQSPKYLFRKEGQNVTLSCEQNLNHDAMYWYRQDPGQGLRLIYYSQIVNDFQKGDIAEGYSVSREKKESFPLTVTSAQKNPTAFYLCASRKARDSNQPQHFGDGTRLSIL.